A single count supports the clone carrying this T cell receptor (beta chain). No antigen is known for it. Germline values: CDR1 SGDLS, CDR2 YYNGEE. Trimming pared 0 bases from V and 4 bases from J, leaving 12 bases between. The CDR3 loop spans 15 amino acids. With random hexamers, reverse transcription was performed on roughly 0.45 to 1 ug of RNA. Amplification of TCR beta CDR3 by immunoSEQ multiplex PCR spanned 54 Vbeta and 13 Jbeta. TCRdb redid the calling of the immunoSEQ multiplex PCR reads with MiXCR, one entry per CDR3 protein. The sample records under 200,000 distinct CDR3 sequences, roughly 96% being singletons. CD8+ and CD4+ blood T cells underwent TCR beta sequencing. This specimen belongs to a study of CD8 T cells in Susac syndrome. Study conclusions and caveats: TCR sequencing and HLA analysis covered a relatively small number of individuals.

Sequencing input: CD8+ T cells from PBMCs. The receptor comes from a human donor with multiple sclerosis. The V gene is TRBV9, the J gene TRBJ2-3, with D possibly TRBD1 on 6 matching bases. In DNA, the CDR3 is TGTGCCAGCAGCGTAGAAGGACAGAATTCAGATACGCAGTATTTT. This sequence encodes CASSVEGQNSDTQYF.